Listed below are T cell receptor beta chains from one sample, sequenced in a study of blood T cell repertoires in COVID-19. Sequencing was performed with immunoSEQ multiplex PCR; in TCRdb, only in-frame clones are kept and a portion is missing. Of 250,000 to 350,000 clones in the sample, around 90% were seen once. The sequencing input was peripheral blood. Receptors originate from a woman aged 45-65 years who had recovered from COVID-19. Both conserved end residues are part of each CDR3. The D gene is left open where the match is weak. Clone size, where shown, is once, few, many, or a class for clones that have expanded.

clone size: NA; V gene: TRBV6-5; J gene: TRBJ2-2; D gene: NA; CDR3 DNA: TGTGCCAGCAGCCCCTCTAAAGGGGACACCGGGGAGCTGTTTTTT; CDR3 protein: CASSPSKGDTGELFF
clone size: NA; V gene: TRBV7-2; J gene: TRBJ1-2; D gene: NA; CDR3 DNA: TGTGCCAGCAGCCTGTTTTCAGGGACAGGCTACACCTTC; CDR3 protein: CASSLFSGTGYTF
clone size: NA; V gene: TRBV27; J gene: TRBJ1-1; D gene: NA; CDR3 DNA: TGTGCCAGCAGACCCAGACTCGGGACTTATGACACTGAAGCTTTCTTT; CDR3 protein: CASRPRLGTYDTEAFF
clone size: few; V gene: TRBV6-6; J gene: TRBJ2-2; D gene: NA; CDR3 DNA: TGTGCCAGCATCCTTTTCGAGGAGGCCCACACCGGGGAGCTGTTTTTT; CDR3 protein: CASILFEEAHTGELFF
clone size: once; V gene: TRBV7-2; J gene: TRBJ2-7; D gene: TRBD2; CDR3 DNA: TGTGCCAGCAGCCTCACTAGCGGGGGCTACGAGCAGTACTTC; CDR3 protein: CASSLTSGGYEQYF
clone size: NA; V gene: TRBV6-6; J gene: TRBJ1-2; D gene: NA; CDR3 DNA: TGTGCCAGCACCCCGCAGGTACAGCACTATGGCTACACCTTC; CDR3 protein: CASTPQVQHYGYTF
clone size: NA; V gene: TRBV28; J gene: TRBJ1-1; D gene: NA; CDR3 DNA: TGTGCCAGCAGTTTTGGGGGGGCGTTGAACACTGAAGCTTTCTTT; CDR3 protein: CASSFGGALNTEAFF
clone size: NA; V gene: TRBV27; J gene: TRBJ2-7; D gene: NA; CDR3 DNA: TGTGCCAGCAGTCCTCCGGGTGGGCGGGCCTACGAGCAGTACTTC; CDR3 protein: CASSPPGGRAYEQYF
clone size: NA; V gene: TRBV5-8; J gene: TRBJ2-6; D gene: TRBD1; CDR3 DNA: TGTGCCAGCAGCTATTCCAGGGGGTACTCTGGGGCCAACGTCCTGACTTTC; CDR3 protein: CASSYSRGYSGANVLTF
clone size: NA; V gene: TRBV6-2/TRBV6-3; J gene: TRBJ2-3; D gene: TRBD2; CDR3 DNA: TGTGCCAGCAGTTACTCACTAGCGGGAGCAGATACGCAGTATTTT; CDR3 protein: CASSYSLAGADTQYF
clone size: NA; V gene: TRBV27; J gene: TRBJ1-1; D gene: NA; CDR3 DNA: TGTGCCAGCAGGTTGGGAGCTTTCAACACTGAAGCTTTCTTT; CDR3 protein: CASRLGAFNTEAFF
clone size: NA; V gene: TRBV12-2; J gene: TRBJ2-2; D gene: NA; CDR3 DNA: TGTGCAAGTCGCTTAGCTGGACAGGGTATTAATCCGGGGAACACCGGGGAGCTGTTTTTT; CDR3 protein: CASRLAGQGINPGNTGELFF
clone size: NA; V gene: TRBV3-1/TRBV3-2; J gene: TRBJ2-4; D gene: TRBD2; CDR3 DNA: TGTGCCAGCAGCCCGTTAGCGGGGAGAAACATTCAGTACTTC; CDR3 protein: CASSPLAGRNIQYF
clone size: NA; V gene: TRBV18; J gene: TRBJ1-1; D gene: TRBD1; CDR3 DNA: TGTGCCAGCTCTCCTTTTGAGACAGGGAAGAACACTGAAGCTTTCTTT; CDR3 protein: CASSPFETGKNTEAFF
clone size: NA; V gene: TRBV7-9; J gene: TRBJ2-1; D gene: TRBD2; CDR3 DNA: TGTGCCAGCAGCTCCGGACTAGCGGGAGTGAATGAGCAGTTCTTC; CDR3 protein: CASSSGLAGVNEQFF
clone size: NA; V gene: TRBV5-1; J gene: TRBJ1-1; D gene: NA; CDR3 DNA: TGCGCCAGCAGCTTCGTGGCAGGGCTGAACACTGAAGCTTTCTTT; CDR3 protein: CASSFVAGLNTEAFF
clone size: few; V gene: TRBV28; J gene: TRBJ1-5; D gene: TRBD1; CDR3 DNA: TGTGCCAGCAGTTTAAGGGGGCAGCAGCCCCAGCATTTT; CDR3 protein: CASSLRGQQPQHF
clone size: NA; V gene: TRBV6-2/TRBV6-3; J gene: TRBJ1-5; D gene: TRBD1; CDR3 DNA: TGTGCCAGCAGCCGTCCCGGGACAGGGATTAGCAATCAGCCCCAGCATTTT; CDR3 protein: CASSRPGTGISNQPQHF
clone size: few; V gene: TRBV30; J gene: TRBJ2-7; D gene: NA; CDR3 DNA: TGTGCCTGGAGTGACAGCTACGGGAACGAGCAGTACTTC; CDR3 protein: CAWSDSYGNEQYF
clone size: NA; V gene: TRBV19; J gene: TRBJ1-4; D gene: NA; CDR3 DNA: TGTGCCAGTACCTCCCTTTGGGGGCCAACCGGCGAAAAACTGTTTTTT; CDR3 protein: CASTSLWGPTGEKLFF
clone size: NA; V gene: TRBV7-6; J gene: TRBJ2-3; D gene: NA; CDR3 DNA: TGTGCCAGCAGCCCTACAGGGAGCACACAAGATACGCAGTATTTT; CDR3 protein: CASSPTGSTQDTQYF
clone size: NA; V gene: TRBV28; J gene: TRBJ2-6; D gene: TRBD2; CDR3 DNA: TGTGCCAGCAAAGTGGCTAGCGGGTACTCTGGGGCCAACGTCCTGACTTTC; CDR3 protein: CASKVASGYSGANVLTF
clone size: NA; V gene: TRBV5-1; J gene: TRBJ2-7; D gene: NA; CDR3 DNA: TGCGCCAGCAGCTATCAGTCGGGCAGGGCTTATGGCGAGCAGTACTTC; CDR3 protein: CASSYQSGRAYGEQYF